A single sample is the source of the 23 T cell receptor beta chains below, sequenced in a study of blood T cell repertoires in COVID-19. Assay used: immunoSEQ multiplex PCR; TCRdb lists only in-frame clones, some missing. This sample has 200,000 to 300,000 clones; roughly 80% occur once, and the top ten carry roughly 8%. Sequenced input: peripheral blood. Every receptor here comes from a woman of 80 years or more with COVID-19, enrolled during active disease.

This chain joins TRBV18 and TRBJ2-6, with unresolved D. Trimming shortened V by 3 bases and J by 1 base, and 7 bases separated the two germline ends. This CDR3 comprises 15 residues. Germline V gene sequence: CDR1 KGHSH, CDR2 LQKENI. The CDR3 DNA reads TGTGCCAGCTCACCCAGCGTTTCTGGGGCCAACGTCCTGACTTTC. It is translated as CASSPSVSGANVLTF.

This chain connects TRBV9 to TRBJ2-7; D possibly corresponds to TRBD2 (6 bases). V lost 2 bases, J lost 6 bases, and 18 bases lay in between. The CDR3 consists of 15 residues. Germline assignment: CDR1 SGDLS and CDR2 YYNGEE. In DNA, the CDR3 is TGTGCCAGCAGCGTTGGCGGGGACGGGTGGGCCGAGCAGTACTTC. Amino acid sequence: CASSVGGDGWAEQYF.

This rearrangement joins TRBV19 to TRBJ1-1, with D possibly being TRBD1 (6 bases). Germline CDR1 and CDR2: LNHDA and SQIVND (reference sequence). The CDR3 loop spans 16 amino acids. Trimming stripped 0 bases from V and 0 bases from J, with 11 bases between. The chain's CDR3 is CASSIDGQLLNTEAFF. CDR3 nucleotide sequence: TGTGCCAGTAGTATAGACGGACAGCTCTTGAACACTGAAGCTTTCTTT.

The V call is TRBV25-1, the J call TRBJ2-7; D might be TRBD2 (6 bases). The ends were cut back, 11 bases at V and 5 bases at J, with 25 bases in the middle. Germline CDR1 is MGHDK and CDR2 is SYGVNS. This CDR3 comprises 15 residues. CDR3: CASQLFQVGGHEQYF. The CDR3 nucleotides are TGTGCCTCCCAACTCTTCCAGGTGGGGGGACACGAGCAGTACTTC.

The table lists this clone with a count of one. The J gene is TRBJ2-7, the V gene TRBV28; maybe TRBD2 (5 bases). V lost 2 bases to trimming and J lost 4 bases, with 6 bases between them. Per germline, CDR1 MDHEN and CDR2 SYDVKM. The CDR3 loop spans 12 amino acids. CDR3: CASSLRRYEQYF. The CDR3 DNA reads TGTGCCAGCAGTTTAAGGAGGTACGAGCAGTACTTC.

The rearrangement links TRBV14 to TRBJ2-1; no clear D gene. CDR1 is SGHDN and CDR2 is FVKESK in the germline V gene. Deletions cut 1 base from V and 4 bases from J, with 20 bases between. The CDR3 is 18 residues long. For the CDR3, the DNA is TGTGCCAGCAGCCAAGGTCTAAAGCGACGAGGAACTTACAATGAGCAGTTCTTC. Translating gives CASSQGLKRRGTYNEQFF.

The chain has TRBV18 and TRBJ2-2, with D possibly being TRBD2 (6 bases). The V end lost 3 bases, the J end lost 3 bases, and 14 bases lay between the germline ends. Germline CDR1 reads KGHSH; CDR2 reads LQKENI. This CDR3 spans 16 amino acids. The CDR3 nucleotides read TGTGCCAGCTCACCCGTGGCGGGGAGATACACCGGGGAGCTGTTTTTT. It specifies CASSPVAGRYTGELFF.

This clone was counted only a few times. V is TRBV5-1 and J is TRBJ2-6; D is perhaps TRBD1 (6 bases). V lost 4 bases and J 0 bases, leaving 11 bases between the germline ends. CDR1 is SGHRS and CDR2 is YFSETQ in the germline V gene. This CDR3 comprises 16 residues. The CDR3 region is CASSTTGNSGANVLTF. CDR3 DNA: TGCGCCAGCAGCACCACAGGGAACTCTGGGGCCAACGTCCTGACTTTC.

This clone was seen a handful of times. The chain carries TRBV19 and TRBJ1-3; D is unclear. The CDR3 loop spans 13 amino acids. Between the trimmed V and J ends, which lost 7 bases and 2 bases, there was a span of 9 bases. Germline CDR1 reads LNHDA; CDR2 reads SQIVND (reference sequence). CDR3 sequence reads: CASTAAAGNTIYF. The CDR3 nucleotides read TGTGCCAGTACCGCGGCAGCTGGAAACACCATATATTTT.

Points on this clone: The same CDR3 arises from other DNA sequences in this sample as well. The CDR3 region has the DNA TGTGCCAGCAGTTATGAGGGGAACACTGAAGCTTTCTTT. It encodes CASSYEGNTEAFF. The chain couples TRBV6-5 to TRBJ1-1; D not certain. Looked up from germline, CDR1 is MNHEY and CDR2 is SVGAGI. This CDR3 is built from 13 residues. V was shortened by 3 bases and J by 1 base, with 6 bases between the two germline ends.

The V call is TRBV1, the J call TRBJ2-6; no DNA check was done on the table's D call, TRBD2. TRBV1 is assigned pseudogene status. CDR3 length: 17 amino acids. CDR3 DNA sequence: TGCACCAGCAGTCGACTAGCGGGTCTAACTGGGGCCAACGTCCTGACTTTC. Protein product: CTSSRLAGLTGANVLTF.

The chain is built from TRBV27 and TRBJ2-7; no reliable D call. The CDR3 length is 13 residues. Germline values: CDR1 MNHEY, CDR2 SMNVEV (reference sequence). V was pared by 0 bases and J by 4 bases, with 7 bases between. CDR3 coding DNA: TGTGCCAGCAGTTTATCAGCCCCTTACGAGCAGTACTTC. It encodes CASSLSAPYEQYF.

The genes are TRBV3-1 (or the pseudogene TRBV3-2) and TRBJ2-2; D not certain. Germline V gene lookup returns CDR1 LGHDT and CDR2 YNNKEL (reference sequence). V was shortened by 4 bases and J by 7 bases, with 7 bases between the two germline ends. The CDR3 consists of 12 residues. The CDR3 coding sequence is TGTGCCAGCAGCCCGTCGGTCGGGGAGCTGTTTTTT. Translation gives CASSPSVGELFF.

V usage is TRBV9 and J usage is TRBJ2-3, with D tentatively TRBD2 (7 bases). CDR1 and CDR2 (germline): SGDLS, YYNGEE. V lost 3 bases to trimming and J lost 4 bases, with 12 bases between them. This CDR3 is built from 14 residues. The CDR3 here is CASSAQGGPDTQYF. As DNA, the CDR3 is TGTGCCAGCAGCGCACAGGGAGGGCCAGATACGCAGTATTTT.

This chain connects TRBV30 to TRBJ1-1; TRBD1 agrees at 7 bases. With 4 bases clipped from V and 4 bases from J, the junction kept 9 bases outside the gene matches. This CDR3 is 14 amino acids long. CDR1 and CDR2 from the germline V gene are GTSNPN and SVGIG (reference sequence). For the CDR3, the DNA is TGTGCCTGGACTCTCCCACAGGGGAGCACTGAAGCTTTCTTT. Translation: CAWTLPQGSTEAFF.

The CDR3 loop is CASDTGTSGSGTDTQYF. The CDR3 nucleotides read TGTGCCAGCGACACCGGGACTAGCGGTTCAGGCACAGATACGCAGTATTTT. The chain couples TRBV13 to TRBJ2-3; 11 bases line up with TRBD2. The germline V gene encodes CDR1 PRHDT and CDR2 FYEKMQ (reference sequence). The CDR3 has 17 residues. V dropped 8 bases and J dropped 1; count of bases not matched to a gene: 11.

The table lists this clone with a few counts. The rearrangement joins TRBV5-1 to TRBJ1-1; 7 nucleotides align to TRBD1. There are 14 residues in the CDR3. Germline-derived CDR1 and CDR2 are SGHRS and YFSETQ. Germline trimming cut 5 bases from V and 3 bases from J; bases unmatched to any gene: 7. This CDR3 reads CASSLQGEDTEAFF. The CDR3 bases are TGCGCCAGCAGTCTCCAGGGGGAGGACACTGAAGCTTTCTTT.

The chain couples TRBV27 to TRBJ1-1; D ambiguous. The V end was cut by 5 bases, the J end by 0 bases, with 10 bases between. Germline-derived CDR1 and CDR2 are MNHEY and SMNVEV (reference sequence). The CDR3 spans 14 residues. As DNA, the CDR3 is TGTGCCAGCAGTGCGGGGTTAATGAACACTGAAGCTTTCTTT. Translation gives CASSAGLMNTEAFF.

The rearrangement joins TRBV5-4 to TRBJ1-1, with a possible D match to TRBD1 (5 bases). Germline assignment: CDR1 SGHNT and CDR2 YYREEE (reference sequence). The CDR3 has 14 amino acids. Trimming shortened V by 2 bases and J by 6 bases, and 14 bases separated the two germline ends. The DNA of the CDR3 is TGTGCCAGCAGCTTCGACAGCGGGACCCCTGAAGCTTTCTTT. Translated, it gives CASSFDSGTPEAFF. Full variable domain (missing parts from reference TRBV5-4 and TRBJ1-1): ETGVTQSPTHLIKTRGQQVTLRCSSQSGHNTVSWYQQALGQGPQFIFQYYREEENGRGNFPPRFSGLQFPNYSSELNVNALELDDSALYLCASSFDSGTPEAFFGQGTRLTVV.

V is TRBV7-9 and J is TRBJ1-3; D is ambiguous. This CDR3 contains 14 residues. The V gene lost 1 base and the J gene lost 4 bases, with 8 bases spanning the gap. Germline V CDR1 and CDR2: SEHNR, FQNEAQ (reference sequence). DNA for the CDR3: TGTGCCAGCAGCTTAGACAGCCAAGGAAACACCATATATTTT. Translating gives CASSLDSQGNTIYF.

V gene TRBV7-2 combines with J gene TRBJ2-1, with TRBD1 identical over 8 bases. CDR1 and CDR2 (germline): SGHTA, FQGNSA. V lost 1 base and J lost 0; bases outside the gene matches: 5. This CDR3 contains 17 residues. CDR3 residues: CASSLGGTGLSYNEQFF. In DNA, the CDR3 is TGTGCCAGCAGCTTAGGGGGGACAGGCCTCTCCTACAATGAGCAGTTCTTC.

The rearrangement joins TRBV5-1 to TRBJ2-7; TRBD1 matches at 11 bases. The germline V gene has CDR1 SGHRS and CDR2 YFSETQ. Unmatched junction bases numbered 5, after V lost 2 bases and J lost 4 bases. The CDR3 sequence is 15 residues long. In DNA, the CDR3 is TGCGCCAGCAGCTTCGCCGGGACAGGGGGATACGAGCAGTACTTC. Its translation is CASSFAGTGGYEQYF.

The chain employs TRBV9 and TRBJ1-3, with a possible D match to TRBD1 (5 bases). This CDR3 contains 15 residues. From germline, CDR1 is SGDLS and CDR2 YYNGEE. Trimming took 2 bases from V and 3 from J, leaving 12 bases between them. The chain's CDR3 is CASSVDQGRGNTIYF. In DNA form, the CDR3 reads TGTGCCAGCAGCGTCGATCAGGGTCGTGGAAACACCATATATTTT.